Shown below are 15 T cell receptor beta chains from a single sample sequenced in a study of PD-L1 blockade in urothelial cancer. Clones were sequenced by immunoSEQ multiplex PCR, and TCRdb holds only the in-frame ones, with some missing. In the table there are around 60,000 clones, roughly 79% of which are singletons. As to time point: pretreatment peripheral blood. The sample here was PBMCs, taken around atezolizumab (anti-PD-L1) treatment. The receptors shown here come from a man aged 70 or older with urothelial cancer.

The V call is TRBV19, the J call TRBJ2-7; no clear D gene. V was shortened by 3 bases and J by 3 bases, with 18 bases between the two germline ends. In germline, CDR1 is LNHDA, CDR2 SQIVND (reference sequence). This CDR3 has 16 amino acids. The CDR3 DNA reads TGTGCCAGTAGTATCGCGGCACAAGCTAGGCTCTACGAGCAGTACTTC. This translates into CASSIAAQARLYEQYF. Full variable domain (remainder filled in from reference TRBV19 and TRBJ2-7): DGGITQSPKYLFRKEGQNVTLSCEQNLNHDAMYWYRQDPGQGLRLIYYSQIVNDFQKGDIAEGYSVSREKKESFPLTVTSAQKNPTAFYLCASSIAAQARLYEQYFGPGTRLTVT.

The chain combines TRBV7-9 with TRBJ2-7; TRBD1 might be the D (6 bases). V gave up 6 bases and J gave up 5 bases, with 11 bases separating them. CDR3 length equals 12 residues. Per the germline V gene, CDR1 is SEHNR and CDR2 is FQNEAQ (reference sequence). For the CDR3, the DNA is TGTGCCAGCAGTTTCTACAGGGACGAGCAGTACTTC. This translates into CASSFYRDEQYF.

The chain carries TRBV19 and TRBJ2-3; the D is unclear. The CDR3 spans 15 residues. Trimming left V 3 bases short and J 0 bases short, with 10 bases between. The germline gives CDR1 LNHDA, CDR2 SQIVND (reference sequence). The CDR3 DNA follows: TGTGCCAGTAGTATGTTTCCCAGAAGCACAGATACGCAGTATTTT. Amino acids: CASSMFPRSTDTQYF.

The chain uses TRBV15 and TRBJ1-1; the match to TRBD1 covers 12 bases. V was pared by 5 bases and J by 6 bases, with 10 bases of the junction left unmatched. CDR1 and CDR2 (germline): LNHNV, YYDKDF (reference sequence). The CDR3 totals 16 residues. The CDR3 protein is CATSDRDRGLVPEAFF. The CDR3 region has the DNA TGTGCCACCAGCGACCGGGACAGGGGGCTAGTCCCTGAAGCTTTCTTT.

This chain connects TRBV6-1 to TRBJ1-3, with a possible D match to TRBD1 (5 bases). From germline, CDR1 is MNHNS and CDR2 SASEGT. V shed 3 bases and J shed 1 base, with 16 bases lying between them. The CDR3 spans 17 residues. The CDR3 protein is CASSDTFQGFSGNTIYF. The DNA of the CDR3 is TGTGCCAGCAGTGACACATTTCAGGGATTTTCTGGAAACACCATATATTTT.

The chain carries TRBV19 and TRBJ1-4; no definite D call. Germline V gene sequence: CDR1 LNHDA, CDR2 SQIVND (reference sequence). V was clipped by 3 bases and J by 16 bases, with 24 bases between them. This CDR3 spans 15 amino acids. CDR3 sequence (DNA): TGTGCCAGTAGTATGGGCGCCACCCAAACTTTAAGGCAGTTTTTT. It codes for CASSMGATQTLRQFF.

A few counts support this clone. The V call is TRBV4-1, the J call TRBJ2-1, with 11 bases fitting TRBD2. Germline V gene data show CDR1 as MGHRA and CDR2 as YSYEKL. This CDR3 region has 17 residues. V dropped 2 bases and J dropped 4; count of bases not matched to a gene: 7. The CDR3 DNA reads TGCGCCAGCAGCCAACAAATGACTAGCGGGATTTACAATGAGCAGTTCTTC. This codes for CASSQQMTSGIYNEQFF.

The CDR3 region is CASSPPLIMTVNYGYTF. The CDR3 DNA reads TGTGCCAGCAGTCCCCCTTTAATAATGACAGTTAACTATGGCTACACCTTC. The V and J genes are TRBV28 and TRBJ1-2; tentatively, D is TRBD1 (5 bases). The CDR3 has 17 amino acids. The germline V gene encodes CDR1 MDHEN and CDR2 SYDVKM. V lost 5 bases and J lost 1, with 20 bases in between.

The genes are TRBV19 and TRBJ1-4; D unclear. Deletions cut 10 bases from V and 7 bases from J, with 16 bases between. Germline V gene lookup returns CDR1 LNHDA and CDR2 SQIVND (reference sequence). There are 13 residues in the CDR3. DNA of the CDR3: TGTGCCACCGGGCGGGGTCTTACTGAAAAACTGTTTTTT. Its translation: CATGRGLTEKLFF.

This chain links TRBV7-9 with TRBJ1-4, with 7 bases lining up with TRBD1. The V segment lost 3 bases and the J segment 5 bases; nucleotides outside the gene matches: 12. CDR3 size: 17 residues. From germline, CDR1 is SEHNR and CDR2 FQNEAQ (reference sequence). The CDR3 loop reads CASSFGRGQTRNEKLFF. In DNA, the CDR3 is TGTGCCAGCAGCTTCGGCAGGGGACAGACAAGAAATGAAAAACTGTTTTTT.

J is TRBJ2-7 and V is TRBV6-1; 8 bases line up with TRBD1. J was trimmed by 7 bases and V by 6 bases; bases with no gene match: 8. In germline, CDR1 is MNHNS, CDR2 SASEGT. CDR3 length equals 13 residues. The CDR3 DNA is TGTGCCAGCAGGGGGGGACAGGTGAGGGAGCAGTACTTC. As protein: CASRGGQVREQYF.

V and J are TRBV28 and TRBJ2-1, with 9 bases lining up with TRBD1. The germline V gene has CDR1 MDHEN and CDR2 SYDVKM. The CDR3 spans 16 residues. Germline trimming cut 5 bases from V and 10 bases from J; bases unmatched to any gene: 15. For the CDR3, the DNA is TGTGCCAGCAGTCCAACCCTCGGGACAGGGCCTCAGGAGCAGTTCTTC. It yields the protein CASSPTLGTGPQEQFF.

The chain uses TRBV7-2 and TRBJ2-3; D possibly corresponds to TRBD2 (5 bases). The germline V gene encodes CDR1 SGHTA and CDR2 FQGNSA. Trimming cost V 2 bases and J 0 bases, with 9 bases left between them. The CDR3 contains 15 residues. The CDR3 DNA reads TGTGCCAGCAGCTTACAAGGACTTAGCACAGATACGCAGTATTTT. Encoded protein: CASSLQGLSTDTQYF.

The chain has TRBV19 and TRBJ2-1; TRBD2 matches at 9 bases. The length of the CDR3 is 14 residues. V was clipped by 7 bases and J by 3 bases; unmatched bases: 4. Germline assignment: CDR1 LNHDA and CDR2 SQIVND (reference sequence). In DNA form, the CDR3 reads TGTGCCAGTACTGCGACTAGCGGCTACAATGAGCAGTTCTTC. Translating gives CASTATSGYNEQFF.

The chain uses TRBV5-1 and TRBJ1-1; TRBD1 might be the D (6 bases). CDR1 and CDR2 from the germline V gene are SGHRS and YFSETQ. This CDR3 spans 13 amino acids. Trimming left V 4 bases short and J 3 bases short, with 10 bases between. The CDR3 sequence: CASSKGGDTEAFF. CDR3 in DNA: TGCGCCAGCAGCAAAGGGGGTGACACTGAAGCTTTCTTT. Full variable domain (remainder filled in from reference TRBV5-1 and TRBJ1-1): KAGVTQTPRYLIKTRGQQVTLSCSPISGHRSVSWYQQTPGQGLQFLFEYFSETQRNKGNFPGRFSGRQFSNSRSEMNVSTLELGDSALYLCASSKGGDTEAFFGQGTRLTVV.